A single sample is the source of the 15 T cell receptor beta chains below, sequenced in a study of T cells in Graves' hyperthyroidism and ophthalmopathy. Amplification of TCR beta CDR3 regions used RNA as the template. The study used the HTBI primer set for a first-round RT-PCR of the TCR CDR3. TCRdb processed the multiplex PCR reads anew with MiXCR; each CDR3 protein has one entry. The sample lists a few hundred thousand distinct CDR3 sequences, approximately 16% seen once, with approximately 19% in the top ten. The source material was blood. These receptors were collected from a woman aged 55-75 years with Graves' ophthalmopathy.

The chain joins TRBV6-5 to TRBJ1-6, with unresolved D. CDR1 is MNHEY, CDR2 SVGAGI, per germline. The CDR3 consists of 17 residues. Trimming removed 0 bases at V and 2 bases at J, with 11 bases between. In DNA form, the CDR3 reads TGTGCCAGCAGTTACTCTGGGGAGGGCACCTATAATTCACCCCTCCACTTT. Translated: CASSYSGEGTYNSPLHF.

In this sample, this clonotype turned up a few times. The chain combines TRBV10-3 with TRBJ1-4; 8 nucleotides agree with TRBD1. J gave up 8 bases and V 4 bases, and 9 bases lay outside the gene matches. Germline V gene data show CDR1 as ENHRY and CDR2 as SYGVKD. The CDR3 spans 15 residues. DNA for the CDR3: TGTGCCATCAGTGGTGGACAGGGCGAGGGGGAAAAACTGTTTTTT. It yields the protein CAISGGQGEGEKLFF.

This clonotype was found a few times. The V call is TRBV6-5, the J call TRBJ2-3, with D unclear. CDR3 length: 16 residues. V lost 0 bases and J 5 bases, leaving 15 bases between the germline ends. The V gene's germline CDR1 is MNHEY and CDR2 SVGAGI. The CDR3 DNA reads as TGTGCCAGCAGTTACTCGAATCCACCCTACCAAGATACGCAGTATTTT. Its protein is CASSYSNPPYQDTQYF.

J is TRBJ1-5 and V is TRBV24-1, with a tentative D call TRBD1 (5 bases). V was trimmed by 7 bases and J by 4 bases, leaving 19 bases between them. The germline V gene encodes CDR1 KGHDR and CDR2 SFDVKD. The length of the CDR3 is 16 residues. The CDR3 DNA sequence: TGTGCCACCAGCCCCGGGACGACGGGGGGGAATCAGCCCCAGCATTTT. Translation gives CATSPGTTGGNQPQHF.

This clonotype was picked up a small number of times. This chain uses TRBV6-1 with TRBJ1-6; no clear D gene. The CDR3 length is 14 residues. The germline V and J ends were trimmed by 10 bases and 5 bases, with 15 bases remaining between them. Germline CDR1 reads MNHNS; CDR2 reads SASEGT. The CDR3 DNA sequence: TGTGCCACCCTGACCGACCACAATAATTCACCCCTCCACTTT. It is translated as CATLTDHNNSPLHF.

This clonotype appeared many times. The rearrangement links TRBV2 to TRBJ2-1; D remains ambiguous. This CDR3 is 15 amino acids long. The V gene's germline CDR1 is SNHLY and CDR2 FYNNEI. V lost 2 bases to trimming and J lost 10 bases, with 18 bases between them. The CDR3 loop is CASSESRWAAGEQFF. DNA of the CDR3: TGTGCCAGCAGTGAAAGTCGCTGGGCAGCCGGGGAGCAGTTCTTC.

This clonotype was picked up many times. The gene calls are TRBV18 and TRBJ1-5, with TRBD1 as a possible D gene (5 bases). Germline V gene data show CDR1 as KGHSH and CDR2 as LQKENI. V lost 4 bases and J 5 bases, leaving 9 bases between the germline ends. This CDR3 contains 13 residues. The CDR3 coding sequence is TGTGCCAGCTCACAGGGGATGGATCAGCCCCAGCATTTT. Protein: CASSQGMDQPQHF.

This clonotype was counted ten times or more. This sequence joins TRBV11-2 and TRBJ1-2; D remains ambiguous. V was clipped by 3 bases and J by 6 bases, with 11 bases between them. Germline loops: CDR1 SGHAT, CDR2 FQNNGV. This CDR3 is 13 amino acids long. CDR3 sequence: CASSLIGPDGYTF. CDR3 DNA: TGTGCCAGCAGCTTGATAGGGCCCGATGGCTACACCTTC.

This clonotype was counted ten times or more. The V call is TRBV13, the J call TRBJ2-7, with 9 positions matching TRBD1. The CDR3 consists of 14 residues. Germline V gene lookup returns CDR1 PRHDT and CDR2 FYEKMQ (reference sequence). Losses at the gene ends were 3 bases for V and 6 bases for J; bases not matched to a gene: 6. The CDR3 sequence: CASSFSGTGSEQYF. CDR3 bases: TGTGCCAGCAGCTTCTCCGGGACAGGGAGCGAGCAGTACTTC.

This clonotype showed up just a few times. The chain carries TRBV19 and TRBJ1-1, with D tentatively TRBD1 (5 bases). This CDR3 region has 17 residues. Trimming shortened V by 5 bases and J by 0 bases, and 19 bases separated the two germline ends. The germline V gene encodes CDR1 LNHDA and CDR2 SQIVND (reference sequence). As DNA, the CDR3 is TGTGCCAGTAGTCAGGGCCGGGACGGAGGGTTGAACACTGAAGCTTTCTTT. Translating gives CASSQGRDGGLNTEAFF.

This clonotype was seen at least ten times. The chain employs TRBV3-1 and TRBJ1-6; D not resolved. The CDR3 has 14 amino acids. The ends were cut back, 0 bases at V and 4 bases at J, with 4 bases in the middle. Looked up from germline, CDR1 is LGHDT and CDR2 is YNNKEL (reference sequence). The CDR3: CASSQERYNSPLHF. Written as DNA, the CDR3 is TGTGCCAGCAGCCAAGAAAGGTATAATTCACCCCTCCACTTT.

The chain joins TRBV20-1 to TRBJ2-3; 9 bases match TRBD2. Germline trimming cut 6 bases from V and 4 bases from J; bases unmatched to any gene: 11. CDR3 length equals 15 residues. Looked up from germline, CDR1 is DFQATT and CDR2 is SNEGSKA (reference sequence). The CDR3 bases are TGCAGTGCCCTAGAGAGGCGGGGGGGGGCAGATACGCAGTATTTT. Translated: CSALERRGGADTQYF.

This clonotype showed up just a few times. The V gene is TRBV18, the J gene TRBJ2-2, with TRBD1 identical over 10 bases. Germline CDR1 KGHSH, CDR2 LQKENI. J gave up 6 bases and V 6 bases, and 7 bases lay outside the gene matches. The CDR3 totals 15 residues. CDR3 sequence: CASSPGQGLAGELFF. The CDR3 coding sequence is TGTGCCAGCTCCCCGGGACAGGGGCTTGCCGGGGAGCTGTTTTTT.

This clonotype was found a few times. The chain couples TRBV7-3 to TRBJ2-6, with a weak D call TRBD2 (5 bases). The V end was cut by 4 bases, the J end by 8 bases, with 9 bases between. The CDR3 consists of 13 residues. CDR1 and CDR2 (germline): SGHTA, FQGTGA. The DNA for the CDR3 is TGTGCCAGCAGCTCGTCCGGGACCAACGTCCTGACTTTC. Amino acid sequence: CASSSSGTNVLTF.

This chain joins TRBV6-2 or TRBV6-3 and TRBJ2-1; 9 bases fit TRBD2. The germline V gene encodes CDR1 MNHEY and CDR2 SVGEGT. J gave up 8 bases and V 6 bases, and 11 bases lay outside the gene matches. The CDR3 sequence is 15 residues long. The CDR3 DNA is TGTGCCAGCAGAGGCCGGGGTAGCGGGAGCTATGAGCAGTTCTTC. It yields the protein CASRGRGSGSYEQFF.